Each of the 5 T cell receptor beta chains below was sequenced from the same sample in a study of immune evolution from preneoplasia to lung adenocarcinoma. TCRdb keeps only in-frame clones here, not all; method: immunoSEQ multiplex PCR. The sample includes approximately 11,000 clones, about four fifths of them seen just once. The specimen was FFPE minimally invasive lung adenocarcinoma tissue. The source is a person aged 55-85 years with lung adenocarcinoma.

V usage is TRBV9 and J usage is TRBJ2-2; 7 bases align to TRBD1. Germline loops: CDR1 SGDLS, CDR2 YYNGEE. The V segment lost 3 bases and the J segment 5 bases; nucleotides outside the gene matches: 10. The CDR3 loop spans 16 amino acids. The CDR3: CASSGKGAVSTGELFF. The CDR3 nucleotides read TGTGCCAGCAGCGGTAAGGGGGCAGTTTCGACCGGGGAGCTGTTTTTT.

The rearrangement uses TRBV5-1 and TRBJ2-1, with TRBD2 matching over 13 bases. Germline CDR1 is SGHRS and CDR2 is YFSETQ. The J segment lost 7 bases and the V segment lost 7 bases, leaving 20 bases of the junction unmatched. This CDR3 comprises 19 residues. CDR3 amino acids: CASYNRPGQPGLAGNEQFF. DNA for the CDR3: TGCGCCAGCTACAACCGGCCGGGACAGCCGGGACTAGCGGGAAATGAGCAGTTCTTC.

This chain links TRBV2 with TRBJ2-7; 8 nucleotides line up with TRBD2. Germline V gene data show CDR1 as SNHLY and CDR2 as FYNNEI. The CDR3 spans 13 residues. V dropped 10 bases and J dropped 6; count of bases not matched to a gene: 11. The CDR3 sequence is CATLGLASGEQYF. The CDR3 DNA is TGTGCCACCCTAGGACTAGCCTCAGGCGAGCAGTACTTC.

This chain connects TRBV11-2 to TRBJ2-1; D remains unclear. CDR1 is SGHAT, CDR2 FQNNGV, per germline. This CDR3 comprises 13 residues. Trimming removed 4 bases from V and 7 bases from J, with 11 bases in between. CDR3 bases: TGTGCCAGCAGCTCTTCCCCCGGAAATGAGCAGTTCTTC. Translating gives CASSSSPGNEQFF.

With respect to this clone: Other DNA sequences from this sample encode an identical CDR3 as well. This chain uses TRBV11-2 with TRBJ2-3; weak D call: TRBD1 (5 bases). Germline V gene data show CDR1 as SGHAT and CDR2 as FQNNGV. V lost 5 bases and J lost 2, with 17 bases in between. The CDR3 loop spans 16 amino acids. The CDR3 DNA reads TGTGCCAGCAGCCAAGGGGCCAGGATTACCACAGATACGCAGTATTTT. Translated, it gives CASSQGARITTDTQYF. The full variable domain, completed using reference TRBV11-2 and TRBJ2-3, is EAGVAQSPRYKIIEKRQSVAFWCNPISGHATLYWYQQILGQGPKLLIQFQNNGVVDDSQLPKDRFSAERLKGVDSTLKIQPAKLEDSAVYLCASSQGARITTDTQYFGPGTRLTVL.